The clone carrying this T cell receptor (beta chain) was seen ten or more times. Antigen specificity is unknown. V was trimmed by 4 bases and J by 0 bases, leaving 10 bases between them. The CDR3 sequence is 13 residues long. Germline CDR1 and CDR2: SQVTM and ANQGSEA. This record belongs to a study of blood T cells in healthy people across ages. Study observations and caveats: It was held that diversity estimates obtained from one million T cells represented underestimates.

A second about 6 to 11 cycle PCR used barcoded and J-beta primers. TCRdb independently ran MiXCR on the 5' RACE reads; one entry per CDR3 protein. In the table there are about 930,000 distinct CDR3 sequences, around 29% of which are singletons. Extracted total RNA amounted to at least 6 micrograms for each sample. These data were also reused for a study on T cells of mothers and their children. That work adds: In the second PCR, M1S primer introduced barcodes and 2-4 random bases.

J is TRBJ2-7 and V is TRBV29-1; the D is unclear. Sequencing was done on a sample of blood. The sequence derives from a woman in her thirties or forties in good health. The DNA for the CDR3 is TGCAGCGTTGGCTCCTTACACTCCTACGAGCAGTACTTC. This encodes CSVGSLHSYEQYF.